This TCR beta chain appears in the sequencing data of a study of molecular identifiers for immune sequencing clone quantification. As for the study in general: RNA from roughly 21,000 or 96,000 naive CD8 cells was split five ways in replicates, with four sequenced.

When naive CD8 T cells were sorted, they were gated as CD8+CD4-CCR7+CD45RA+. Listed TCR primers, together with previously described methods, were used for the bulk TCR libraries. TCRdb itself ran the PCR reads through MiXCR, one entry per CDR3 protein. In the table there are 80,000 to 100,000 distinct CDR3 sequences, 20% to 25% of which are singletons. CDR1 is LNHDA, CDR2 SQIVND, per germline (reference sequence). Trimming cost V 7 bases and J 6 bases, with 23 bases left between them. The CDR3 runs 16 residues. The chain has TRBV19 and TRBJ2-3; D gene ambiguous. The sequenced material came from naive CD8+ T cells from blood, with Jurkat cell RNA spiked in. Subset described: FACS-sorted CD8+CD4-CCR7+CD45RA+ naive T cells. The sequence came from a human donor in good health. Some libraries in this study had Jurkat cell RNA spiked in. CDR3 in amino acids: CASTPYNWKHGDTQYF. The CDR3 coding sequence is TGTGCCAGTACCCCGTATAATTGGAAGCACGGTGATACGCAGTATTTT.